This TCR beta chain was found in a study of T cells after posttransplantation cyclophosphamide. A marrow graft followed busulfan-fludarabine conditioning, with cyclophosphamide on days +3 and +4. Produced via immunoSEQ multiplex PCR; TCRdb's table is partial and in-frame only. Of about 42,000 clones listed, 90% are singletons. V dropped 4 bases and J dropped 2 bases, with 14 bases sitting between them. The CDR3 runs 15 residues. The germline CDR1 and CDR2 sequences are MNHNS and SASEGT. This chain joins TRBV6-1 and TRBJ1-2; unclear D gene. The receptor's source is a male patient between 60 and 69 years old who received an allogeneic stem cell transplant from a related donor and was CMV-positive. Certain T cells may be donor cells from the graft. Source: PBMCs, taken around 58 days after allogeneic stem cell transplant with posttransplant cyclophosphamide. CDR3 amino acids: CASSGEGILNYGYTF. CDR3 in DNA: TGTGCCAGCAGTGGAGAGGGTATTCTGAACTATGGCTACACCTTC.